This T cell receptor (beta chain) appears in the sequencing data of a study of sequential checkpoint blockade in melanoma. Treatment meaning: randomized to nivolumab then ipilimumab (arm A) or the reverse (arm B). Trimming cost V 2 bases and J 3 bases; bases outside gene matches: 2. The CDR3 is 13 residues long. Germline-derived CDR1 and CDR2 are SGHKS and YYEKEE (reference sequence). This table comes from immunoSEQ multiplex PCR, and its TCRdb copy is limited to in-frame clones, with some not included. The sample shows about 3,600 clones, 50% to 60% of them seen only once. The gene calls are TRBV5-5 and TRBJ2-7; TRBD1 aligns across 7 bases. Specimen: CD8+ T cells sorted from blood (inferred from file names), collected from a patient given nivolumab and ipilimumab in sequence. The source of this sequence is a human donor with melanoma. DNA for the CDR3: TGTGCCAGCAGCTTAGGGACAGACTACGAGCAGTACTTC. Protein product: CASSLGTDYEQYF.